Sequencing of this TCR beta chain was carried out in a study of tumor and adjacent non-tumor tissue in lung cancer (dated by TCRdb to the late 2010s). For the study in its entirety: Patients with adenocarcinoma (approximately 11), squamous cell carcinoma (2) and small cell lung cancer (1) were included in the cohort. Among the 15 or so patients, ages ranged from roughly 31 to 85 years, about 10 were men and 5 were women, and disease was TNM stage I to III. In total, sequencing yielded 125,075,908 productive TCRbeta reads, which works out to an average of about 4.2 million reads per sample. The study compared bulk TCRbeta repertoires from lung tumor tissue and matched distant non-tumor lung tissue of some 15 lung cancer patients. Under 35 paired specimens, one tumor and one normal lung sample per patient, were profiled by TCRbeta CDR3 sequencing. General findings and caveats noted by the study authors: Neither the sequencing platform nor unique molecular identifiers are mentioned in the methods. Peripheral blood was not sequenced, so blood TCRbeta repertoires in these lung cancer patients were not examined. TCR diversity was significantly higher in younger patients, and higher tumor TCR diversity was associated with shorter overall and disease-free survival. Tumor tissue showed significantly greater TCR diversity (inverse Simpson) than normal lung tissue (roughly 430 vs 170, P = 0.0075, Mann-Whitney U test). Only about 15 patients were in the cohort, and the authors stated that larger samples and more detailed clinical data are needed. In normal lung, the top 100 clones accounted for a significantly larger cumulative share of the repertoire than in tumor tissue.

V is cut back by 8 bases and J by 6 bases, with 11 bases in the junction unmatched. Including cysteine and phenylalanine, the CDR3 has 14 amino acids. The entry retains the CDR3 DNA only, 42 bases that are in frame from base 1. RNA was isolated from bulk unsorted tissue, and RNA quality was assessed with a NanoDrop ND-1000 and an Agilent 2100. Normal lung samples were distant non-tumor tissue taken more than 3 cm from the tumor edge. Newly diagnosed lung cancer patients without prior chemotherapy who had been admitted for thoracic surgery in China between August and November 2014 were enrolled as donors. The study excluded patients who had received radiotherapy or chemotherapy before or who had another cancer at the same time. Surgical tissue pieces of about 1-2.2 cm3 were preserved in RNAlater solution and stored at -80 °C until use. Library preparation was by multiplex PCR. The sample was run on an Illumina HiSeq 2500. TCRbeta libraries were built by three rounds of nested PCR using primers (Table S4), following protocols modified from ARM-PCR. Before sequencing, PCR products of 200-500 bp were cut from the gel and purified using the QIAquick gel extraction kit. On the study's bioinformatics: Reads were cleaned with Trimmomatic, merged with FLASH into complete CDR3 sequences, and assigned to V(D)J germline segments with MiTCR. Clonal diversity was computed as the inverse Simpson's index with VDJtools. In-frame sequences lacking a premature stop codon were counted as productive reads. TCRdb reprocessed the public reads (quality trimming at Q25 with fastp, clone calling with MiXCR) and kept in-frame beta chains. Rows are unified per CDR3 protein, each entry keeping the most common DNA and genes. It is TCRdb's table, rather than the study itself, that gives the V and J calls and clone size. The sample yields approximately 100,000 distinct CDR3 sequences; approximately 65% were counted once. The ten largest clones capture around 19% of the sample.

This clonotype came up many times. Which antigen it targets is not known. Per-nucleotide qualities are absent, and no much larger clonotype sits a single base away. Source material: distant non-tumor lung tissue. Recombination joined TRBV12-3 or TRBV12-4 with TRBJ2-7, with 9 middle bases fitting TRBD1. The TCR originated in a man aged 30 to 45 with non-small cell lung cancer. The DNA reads TGTGCCAGCCGATGGGGGACAGGGAGGGGCGAGCAGTACTTC. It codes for CASRWGTGRGEQYF.